The T cell receptor beta chain described here comes from a study of cytomegalovirus exposure and HLA in healthy donors. General study findings and limits: A previous analysis found most TCR beta V segments productive roughly 87% or roughly 30% of the time. A later analysis showed HLA-associated TCR beta chains outstripping equally common others in clonal expansion.

With regard to this clone: Its matching antigen is unknown.

PCR employed 60 Vbeta and 13 Jbeta primers. Sequencing used immunoSEQ multiplex PCR; TCRdb keeps in-frame clones, though not all of them. Counted here are under 110,000 clones, about 75% occurring once; the ten biggest clones make up approximately 2.6%. This clonotype originated in a male donor in good health and CMV-seropositive. What was sequenced was PBMCs.

The CDR3 sequence is CASSLAPHTEAFF. The CDR3 coding sequence is TGTGCCAGCAGCTTAGCCCCCCATACAGAAGCTTTCTTT. This chain connects TRBV7-2 to TRBJ1-1; D is uncertain. This CDR3 has 13 residues. Trimming left V 0 bases short and J 8 bases short, with 10 bases between. CDR1 and CDR2 (germline): SGHTA, FQGNSA. Together with reference TRBV7-2 and TRBJ1-1, the CDR3 gives the full variable domain: GAGVSQSPSNKVTEKGKDVELRCDPISGHTALYWYRQSLGQGLEFLIYFQGNSAPDKSGLPSDRFSAERTGGSVSTLTIQRTQQEDSAVYLCASSLAPHTEAFFGQGTRLTVV.